Listed here are 5 T cell receptor beta chains from one sample, sequenced in a study of early T cells in non-severe SARS-CoV-2 infection. From the 5' RACE reads, TCRdb called clonotypes with MiXCR, one entry per CDR3 protein. The repertoire consists of about 49,000 distinct CDR3 sequences, with around 12% occurring once and the leading ten covering about 2.7%. The sample here was whole blood, taken at baseline. Receptors originate from an adult who was a healthcare worker with PCR-confirmed SARS-CoV-2 infection or an uninfected control (not recorded which).

This clonotype was counted many times. The V call is TRBV7-2, the J call TRBJ2-5; D uncertain. CDR1 and CDR2 (germline): SGHTA, FQGNSA. This CDR3 is built from 11 residues. The V end was cut by 5 bases, the J end by 5 bases, with 6 bases between. The CDR3 DNA follows: TGTGCCAGCAGCCCCCGGGAGACCCAGTACTTC. Translation gives CASSPRETQYF. Full variable domain (outside the CDR3, taken from reference TRBV7-2 and TRBJ2-5): GAGVSQSPSNKVTEKGKDVELRCDPISGHTALYWYRQSLGQGLEFLIYFQGNSAPDKSGLPSDRFSAERTGGSVSTLTIQRTQQEDSAVYLCASSPRETQYFGPGTRLLVL.

This clonotype occurred many times. The V gene is TRBV28, the J gene TRBJ2-7; D uncertain. CDR1 and CDR2 from the germline V gene are MDHEN and SYDVKM. There are 14 residues in the CDR3. The ends were cut back, 6 bases at V and 9 bases at J, with 21 bases in the middle. The CDR3 DNA follows: TGTGCCAGCAGCTCCCATGAAACGCGCTCGGGGCAGTACTTC. It yields the protein CASSSHETRSGQYF.

This clonotype was counted a few times. The chain carries TRBV25-1 and TRBJ2-7, with D possibly being TRBD1 or TRBD2 (5 bases each). Trimming took 0 bases from V and 0 from J, leaving 15 bases between them. The germline gives CDR1 MGHDK, CDR2 SYGVNS. This CDR3 contains 17 residues. The CDR3 protein is CASSEYVRSGHSYEQYF. Here the CDR3 DNA reads TGTGCCAGCAGTGAATATGTAAGGAGCGGACACTCCTACGAGCAGTACTTC.

This clonotype has only a few counts. V gene TRBV27 combines with J gene TRBJ2-1; 7 bases align to TRBD2. Trimming took 5 bases from V and 0 from J; bases not matched to a gene: 7. CDR3 size: 16 residues. The germline V gene has CDR1 MNHEY and CDR2 SMNVEV (reference sequence). CDR3 residues: CASSRPTSHSYNEQFF. CDR3 DNA sequence: TGTGCCAGCAGTCGACCGACTAGCCACTCCTACAATGAGCAGTTCTTC.

The genes are TRBV27 and TRBJ1-3; the D is unclear. V dropped 4 bases and J dropped 7 bases, with 5 bases sitting between them. Germline V gene lookup returns CDR1 MNHEY and CDR2 SMNVEV (reference sequence). The CDR3 consists of 11 residues. CDR3 in DNA: TGTGCCAGCAGTTCTCGGAACACCATATATTTT. Its protein product is CASSSRNTIYF.